A selection of T cell receptor beta chains follows, all from one sample in a study of tumor and adjacent non-tumor tissue in lung cancer. TCRdb re-analysed the multiplex PCR reads in MiXCR, keeping a single row per CDR3 protein. The sample consists of under 100,000 distinct CDR3 sequences, approximately 68% of them appearing once. The sample comprised lung tumor tissue. These receptors were obtained from a woman between 65 and 79 years old with non-small cell lung cancer. Each CDR3 is given with its conserved first and last residue. The D gene is left open where the match is weak. A row's size may be missing; if present it is once, few, many or a size class.

>NA|NA|TRBV29-1|TRBJ1-2
CSVEDRLRDNYGYTF
TGCAGCGTTGAAGATAGACTTAGGGATAACTATGGCTACACCTTC
>TRBD1|NA|TRBV5-1|TRBJ2-7
CASRIGTDPYERYF
TGCGCCAGCAGGATCGGGACAGATCCCTATGAGCGGTACTTC
>NA|NA|TRBV7-8|TRBJ1-5
CASIQTPGPNQPQRF
TGTGCCAGCATCCAAACCCCGGGGCCCAATCAGCCCCAGCGTTTT
>NA|many|TRBV5-5|TRBJ1-2
CASSLRVGVDGYTF
TGTGCCAGCAGCTTGCGGGTAGGGGTCGATGGCTACACCTTC
>NA|NA|TRBV5-5|TRBJ2-3
CASTVGRSTDTQYF
TGTGCCAGCACTGTGGGCCGGTCCACAGATACGCAGTATTTT
>TRBD2|few|TRBV28|TRBJ2-1
CAIHSGRGYNKQFF
TGCGCCATCCATAGCGGGAGGGGGTACAATAAGCAGTTCTTC
>NA|NA|TRBV7-9|TRBJ2-2
CVSSSQGFLNTGELFF
TGTGTCAGCAGCTCACAGGGTTTCTTGAACACCGGGGAGCTGTTTTTT
>NA|NA|TRBV6-5|TRBJ1-2
CASSRQDVHGYTF
TGTGCCAGCAGTCGACAGGATGTCCATGGCTACACCTTC
>NA|NA|TRBV10-2|TRBJ1-6
CCSTAWQGNPPLHF
TGCTGCAGCACTGCTTGGCAGGGAAACCCACCCCTCCACTTT
>NA|NA|TRBV20-1|TRBJ2-7
CSTSSSGVGRPYEQYF
TGCAGTACTAGCAGCTCGGGGGTGGGGAGGCCCTACGAGCAGTACTTC
>NA|NA|TRBV29-1|TRBJ2-5
CSVAKLQETQYF
TGCAGCGTGGCAAAGCTACAAGAGACCCAGTACTTC
>TRBD2|NA|TRBV6-6|TRBJ2-1
CASSCRTSVNEQFF
TGTGCCAGCAGTTGCCGGACTAGCGTCAATGAGCAGTTCTTC
>NA|NA|TRBV6-6|TRBJ2-5
CAISYQGKSDRETRYF
TGTGCCATCAGTTACCAAGGCAAATCGGATCGGGAGACCCGGTACTTC
>NA|many|TRBV6-5|TRBJ1-1
CASRSPTAGAEAFF
TGTGCCAGCAGATCCCCCACAGCGGGAGCTGAAGCTTTCTTT
>NA|NA|TRBV4-2|TRBJ1-1
CASSQDWYTEAFF
TGTGCCAGCAGCCAAGACTGGTACACTGAAGCTTTCTTT
>TRBD1|NA|TRBV10-3|TRBJ2-2
CAISDRAAGELFF
TGTGCCATCAGCGACAGGGCGGCCGGGGAGCTGTTTTTT
>TRBD1|NA|TRBV6-5|TRBJ2-1
CASSTYRGTADKEQFF
TGTGCCAGCAGTACTTACAGGGGCACCGCCGACAAAGAGCAGTTCTTT